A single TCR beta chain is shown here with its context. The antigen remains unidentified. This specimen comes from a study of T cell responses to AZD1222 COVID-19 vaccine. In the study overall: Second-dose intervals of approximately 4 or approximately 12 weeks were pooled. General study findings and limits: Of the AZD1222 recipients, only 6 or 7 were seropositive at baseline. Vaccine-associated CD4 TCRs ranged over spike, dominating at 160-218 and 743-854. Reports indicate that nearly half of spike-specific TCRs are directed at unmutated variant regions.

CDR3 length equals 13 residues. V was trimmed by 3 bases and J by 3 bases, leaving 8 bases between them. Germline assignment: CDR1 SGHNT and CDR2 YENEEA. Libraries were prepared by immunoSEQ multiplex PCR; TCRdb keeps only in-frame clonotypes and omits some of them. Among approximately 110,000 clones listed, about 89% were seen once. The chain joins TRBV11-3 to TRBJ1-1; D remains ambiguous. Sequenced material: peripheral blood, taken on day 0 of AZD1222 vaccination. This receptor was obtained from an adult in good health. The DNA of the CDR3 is TGTGCCAGCAGCTTCTCAATGTACACTGAAGCTTTCTTT. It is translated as CASSFSMYTEAFF.